Shown below are 27 T cell receptor beta chains from a single sample sequenced in a study of blood T cell repertoires in COVID-19. Method: immunoSEQ multiplex PCR; TCRdb's copy keeps in-frame clones and lacks some. Here the sample spans about 140,000 clones, 60% to 85% being singletons. Sequenced sample: peripheral blood. These receptors came from a man in his fifties or sixties with acute or convalescent COVID-19.

The V and J genes are TRBV29-1 and TRBJ1-1, with 8 bases that match TRBD1. The CDR3 totals 13 residues. V gave up 3 bases and J gave up 5 bases; unmatched junction bases: 5. Looked up from germline, CDR1 is SQVTM and CDR2 is ANQGSEA. The CDR3 spells CSVETGVGTEAFF. CDR3 DNA: TGCAGCGTTGAGACAGGGGTAGGTACTGAAGCTTTCTTT.

The J gene is TRBJ2-2, the V gene TRBV10-1, with D perhaps matching TRBD1 (6 bases). Trimming took off 4 bases at V and 2 bases at J, with 8 bases between the two ends. CDR1 is WNHNN, CDR2 SYGVQD, per germline (reference sequence). The CDR3 length is 14 residues. This CDR3 reads CASSVDSNTGELFF. CDR3 nucleotide sequence: TGCGCCAGCAGTGTGGACAGCAACACCGGGGAGCTGTTTTTT.

The rearrangement uses TRBV7-2 and TRBJ2-1, with D tentatively TRBD2 (6 bases). Germline loops: CDR1 SGHTA, CDR2 FQGNSA. V lost 4 bases to trimming and J lost 7 bases, with 20 bases between them. This CDR3 is 16 amino acids long. CDR3 nucleotides: TGTGCCAGCAGCTCCACGGGGGAGAGGGGTACGAATGAGCAGTTCTTC. The encoded protein is CASSSTGERGTNEQFF.

This rearrangement joins TRBV19 to TRBJ1-2, with TRBD1 as a possible D gene (5 bases). V was trimmed by 7 bases and J by 1 base, leaving 13 bases between them. This CDR3 comprises 14 residues. Germline CDR1 reads LNHDA; CDR2 reads SQIVND (reference sequence). DNA for the CDR3: TGTGCCAGTACACGGACGGGGGTTAACTATGGCTACACCTTC. Amino acid sequence: CASTRTGVNYGYTF.

The chain combines TRBV12-5 with TRBJ2-3, with D perhaps TRBD1 (6 bases). Germline CDR1 LGHNT, CDR2 FRNRAP. V was shortened by 6 bases and J by 3 bases, with 16 bases between the two germline ends. CDR3 length: 15 residues. The CDR3 protein is CASGPGAGVTDTQYF. The CDR3 nucleotides read TGTGCTAGTGGCCCTGGGGCAGGGGTAACAGATACGCAGTATTTT.

The chain recombines TRBV6-5 with TRBJ1-2, with 10 bases matching TRBD1. With 6 bases clipped from V and 4 bases from J, the junction kept 5 bases outside the gene matches. The CDR3 consists of 14 residues. Germline V gene lookup returns CDR1 MNHEY and CDR2 SVGAGI. In DNA form, the CDR3 reads TGTGCCAGCAGGATGACAGGGGGCGGCTATGGCTACACCTTC. This translates into CASRMTGGGYGYTF.

This chain connects TRBV15 to TRBJ1-1; perhaps TRBD1 as D (6 bases). Germline loops: CDR1 LNHNV, CDR2 YYDKDF (reference sequence). There are 18 residues in the CDR3. Between the trimmed V and J ends, which lost 1 base and 4 bases, there was a span of 22 bases. The CDR3 reads CATSRAGGAGGFATEAFF. The DNA of the CDR3 is TGTGCCACCAGCAGAGCGGGGGGGGCCGGAGGGTTTGCCACTGAAGCTTTCTTT.

The rearrangement uses TRBV5-1 and TRBJ2-5, with 8 bases aligning to TRBD1. CDR1 SGHRS and CDR2 YFSETQ come from the germline V gene. The CDR3 is 14 amino acids. V shed 4 bases, J shed 1 base, and the junction held 3 bases outside the gene matches. The CDR3 region is CASSRDRSQETQYF. The CDR3 DNA follows: TGCGCCAGCAGCCGGGACAGGAGCCAAGAGACCCAGTACTTC.

This sequence joins TRBV10-1 and TRBJ2-3; 7 nucleotides match TRBD2. The CDR3 contains 14 residues. Germline V gene sequence: CDR1 WNHNN, CDR2 SYGVQD (reference sequence). With V trimmed by 6 bases and J by 2 bases, 5 bases remained unmatched. The CDR3 protein is CASSRDYSTDTQYF. The DNA of the CDR3 is TGCGCCAGCAGCAGGGACTACTCCACAGATACGCAGTATTTT.

This clone turned up a few times. The J gene is TRBJ2-6, the V gene TRBV7-3; D remains unclear. The CDR3 has 16 residues. CDR1 is SGHTA and CDR2 is FQGTGA in the germline V gene. V shed 0 bases and J shed 2 bases, with 8 bases lying between them. CDR3 sequence reads: CASSLTPGAGANVLTF. In DNA form, the CDR3 reads TGTGCCAGCAGCTTAACTCCGGGTGCTGGGGCCAACGTCCTGACTTTC.

J is TRBJ2-5 and V is TRBV29-1; TRBD1 matches 9 bases. Germline values: CDR1 SQVTM, CDR2 ANQGSEA. There are 16 residues in the CDR3. With 7 bases clipped from V and 3 bases from J, the junction kept 15 bases outside the gene matches. The CDR3 coding sequence is TGCAGCGCTGCACGCGGCGGGACAGGGAGAAAAGAGACCCAGTACTTC. Translation: CSAARGGTGRKETQYF.

The chain has TRBV7-7 and TRBJ2-5, with TRBD2 matching 9 bases. From germline, CDR1 is SSHAT and CDR2 FNYEAQ (reference sequence). CDR3 length: 13 residues. Trimming removed 4 bases from V and 7 bases from J; junction bases left unmatched: 4. The CDR3 nucleotides are TGTGCCAGCAGCTCGGGACTAGCCGGGACCCAGTACTTC. Its translation: CASSSGLAGTQYF.

This clone appeared a single time. The chain has TRBV28 and TRBJ1-2; 7 bases agree with TRBD1. Germline CDR1 MDHEN, CDR2 SYDVKM. Trimming cost V 8 bases and J 6 bases; bases outside gene matches: 12. The CDR3 has 14 residues. The CDR3 nucleotides read TGTGCCAGCGTATCGTCTGCAGGGGGTGATGGCTACACCTTC. It is translated as CASVSSAGGDGYTF.

V and J are TRBV5-1 and TRBJ1-1; 11 nucleotides align to TRBD1. The CDR3 runs 17 residues. Per germline, CDR1 SGHRS and CDR2 YFSETQ. The V segment lost 3 bases and the J segment 0 bases; nucleotides outside the gene matches: 7. The CDR3 is CASSWTGGQLMNTEAFF. Here the CDR3 DNA reads TGCGCCAGCAGCTGGACAGGGGGCCAACTTATGAACACTGAAGCTTTCTTT. Drawing the rest from reference TRBV5-1 and TRBJ1-1, the complete variable domain is KAGVTQTPRYLIKTRGQQVTLSCSPISGHRSVSWYQQTPGQGLQFLFEYFSETQRNKGNFPGRFSGRQFSNSRSEMNVSTLELGDSALYLCASSWTGGQLMNTEAFFGQGTRLTVV.

The chain couples TRBV27 to TRBJ1-1; D is possibly TRBD1 (6 bases). The CDR3 has 14 amino acids. Germline V gene sequence: CDR1 MNHEY, CDR2 SMNVEV (reference sequence). The V end lost 4 bases, the J end lost 5 bases, and 14 bases lay between the germline ends. CDR3 nucleotides: TGTGCCAGCAGTTCCGGGGGGCGGGGAACTGAAGCTTTCTTT. As protein: CASSSGGRGTEAFF.

The V call is TRBV10-3, the J call TRBJ2-2; TRBD2 might be the D (5 bases). The CDR3 sequence is 16 residues long. V was pared by 4 bases and J by 1 base, with 13 bases between. Germline V gives CDR1 ENHRY, CDR2 SYGVKD. CDR3 nucleotides: TGTGCCATCAGTGTCTTGGTCGCGGGGAACACCGGGGAGCTGTTTTTT. Amino acid sequence: CAISVLVAGNTGELFF.

This chain connects TRBV4-1 to TRBJ2-6, with D unclear. Germline CDR1 is MGHRA and CDR2 is YSYEKL. The CDR3 consists of 16 residues. Between the trimmed V and J ends, which lost 1 base and 2 bases, there was a span of 9 bases. CDR3 nucleotide sequence: TGCGCCAGCAGCCAAGTGGTAGTCCCTGGGGCCAACGTCCTGACTTTC. Its translation is CASSQVVVPGANVLTF.

J is TRBJ1-2 and V is TRBV5-1, with TRBD1 matching 8 bases. CDR1 is SGHRS, CDR2 YFSETQ, per germline. CDR3 length: 15 residues. The V segment lost 1 base and the J segment 2 bases; nucleotides outside the gene matches: 4. The CDR3 DNA reads as TGCGCCAGCAGCTTGTTGGCAGGGGGCAACTATGGCTACACCTTC. Its translation: CASSLLAGGNYGYTF.

V is TRBV2 and J is TRBJ1-6, with 8 bases identical to TRBD1. With 2 bases clipped from V and 9 bases from J, the junction kept 3 bases outside the gene matches. Per the germline V gene, CDR1 is SNHLY and CDR2 is FYNNEI. The CDR3 runs 14 residues. As DNA, the CDR3 is TGTGCCAGCAGTGAACAGGGGGCGATTTCACCCCTCCACTTT. It translates to CASSEQGAISPLHF.

The chain couples TRBV6-4 to TRBJ2-1, with a possible D match to TRBD1 (6 bases). Germline V lookup: CDR1 MRHNA, CDR2 SNTAGT. The CDR3 loop spans 14 amino acids. Trimming shortened V by 6 bases and J by 9 bases, and 18 bases separated the two germline ends. The CDR3 here is CASSMNRAGGEQFF. Here the CDR3 DNA reads TGTGCCAGCAGCATGAACAGGGCTGGAGGTGAGCAGTTCTTC.

This clone occurred a few times. V and J are TRBV11-2 and TRBJ2-3; 7 positions match TRBD2. CDR3 length: 16 residues. The V gene end was trimmed by 5 bases and the J gene end by 0 bases; junction bases not matched to a gene: 8. Per germline, CDR1 SGHAT and CDR2 FQNNGV. DNA of the CDR3: TGTGCCAGCAGCCAATCGGTGCGGGGGAGCACAGATACGCAGTATTTT. Protein: CASSQSVRGSTDTQYF.

This clone came up once. This chain connects TRBV5-1 to TRBJ2-2; 8 bases are a match to TRBD1. Germline CDR1 reads SGHRS; CDR2 reads YFSETQ. The junction had 12 bases not matched to a gene; V was cut back by 3 bases and J by 5 bases. The CDR3 covers 17 residues. In nucleotides, the CDR3 is TGCGCCAGCAGCTCTACGTCAGGGGGCACGGGGACCGGGGAGCTGTTTTTT. It codes for CASSSTSGGTGTGELFF.

V usage is TRBV7-2 and J usage is TRBJ2-7; possibly TRBD1 for D (6 bases). This CDR3 contains 13 residues. In germline, CDR1 is SGHTA, CDR2 FQGNSA. The germline V and J ends were trimmed by 4 bases and 4 bases, with 11 bases remaining between them. CDR3 sequence: CASSSDRLYEQYF. CDR3 bases: TGTGCCAGCAGCTCGGACAGATTGTACGAGCAGTACTTC.

A remark on this clone: Additional DNA sequences in this sample encode the identical CDR3. CDR3 DNA: TGCGCCAGCAGCTTGGGGGACAGGGAGGTGACTGAAGCTTTCTTT. Its protein is CASSLGDREVTEAFF. The chain couples TRBV5-1 to TRBJ1-1, with 9 bases matching TRBD1. V shed 0 bases, J shed 5 bases, and the junction held 5 bases outside the gene matches. CDR1 and CDR2 from the germline V gene are SGHRS and YFSETQ. The CDR3 length is 15 residues.

V usage is TRBV19 and J usage is TRBJ1-2, with D possibly being TRBD1 (6 bases). Germline V gene sequence: CDR1 LNHDA, CDR2 SQIVND (reference sequence). This CDR3 is 16 amino acids long. V was pared by 6 bases and J by 0 bases, with 17 bases between. CDR3 sequence reads: CASSLKRTGTNYGYTF. The CDR3 DNA reads as TGTGCCAGTAGCCTAAAGAGAACAGGGACTAACTATGGCTACACCTTC.

The gene calls are TRBV9 and TRBJ2-5; 7 positions match TRBD1. J lost 7 bases, V lost 0 bases, and 9 bases had no gene match. The CDR3 length is 15 residues. Germline V gives CDR1 SGDLS, CDR2 YYNGEE. The CDR3 spells CASSVDGTAQGTQYF. For the CDR3, the DNA is TGTGCCAGCAGCGTAGATGGGACAGCCCAGGGGACCCAGTACTTC.

The V gene is TRBV19, the J gene TRBJ2-7, with D perhaps matching TRBD1 (6 bases). The CDR3 is made up of 14 amino acids. Germline loops: CDR1 LNHDA, CDR2 SQIVND (reference sequence). Trimming removed 3 bases from V and 2 bases from J, with 11 bases in between. This CDR3 is CASSIRGVTYEQYF. The CDR3 DNA reads TGTGCCAGTAGTATCAGGGGAGTGACCTACGAGCAGTACTTC.